These 27 T cell receptor beta chains originate from one sample sequenced in a study of T cell changes during pregnancy in multiple sclerosis. Sequencing was performed with immunoSEQ multiplex PCR; in TCRdb, only in-frame clones are kept and a portion is missing. The sample comprises around 70,000 clones, roughly 88% of which are singletons, and 1.4% rests with the top ten. The sequenced sample was peripheral blood, obtained in the third trimester of pregnancy. The receptor source for this set is a female donor with multiple sclerosis, enrolled in a pregnancy study.

The chain recombines TRBV5-6 with TRBJ1-5, with D unresolved. V dropped 4 bases and J dropped 9 bases, with 20 bases sitting between them. The germline CDR1 and CDR2 sequences are SGHDT and YYEEEE. This CDR3 contains 15 residues. CDR3 in amino acids: CASSTLGNRLGPQHF. In DNA form, the CDR3 reads TGTGCCAGCAGCACCTTAGGGAATCGACTAGGGCCCCAGCATTTT.

The chain combines TRBV6-4 with TRBJ2-2; the D gene is possibly TRBD2 (6 bases). CDR1 and CDR2 from the germline V gene are MRHNA and SNTAGT. The length of the CDR3 is 13 residues. Trimming took 6 bases from V and 1 from J, leaving 6 bases between them. DNA of the CDR3: TGTGCCAGCAGCGGGGGGAACACCGGGGAGCTGTTTTTT. Its translation is CASSGGNTGELFF.

This rearrangement joins TRBV18 to TRBJ1-2; TRBD1 is a possible D gene (5 bases). V shed 2 bases and J shed 8 bases, with 18 bases lying between them. This CDR3 region has 15 residues. CDR1 is KGHSH and CDR2 is LQKENI in the germline V gene. The CDR3 protein is CASSPSRGSREGYTF. DNA of the CDR3: TGTGCCAGCTCACCATCCCGGGGGTCGCGTGAGGGCTACACCTTC.

This chain links TRBV19 with TRBJ1-4; D is perhaps TRBD1 (6 bases). Trimming removed 3 bases from V and 7 bases from J, with 15 bases in between. Germline CDR1 LNHDA, CDR2 SQIVND (reference sequence). The CDR3 loop spans 15 amino acids. CDR3 nucleotides: TGTGCCAGTAGTATCTTGCTGGGGGCGCGTGAAAAACTGTTTTTT. It is translated as CASSILLGAREKLFF.

This chain connects TRBV4-2 to TRBJ1-6; a weak D match, TRBD1 (6 bases). This CDR3 has 17 amino acids. Germline V gene data show CDR1 as LGHNA and CDR2 as YNFKEQ. V lost 1 base to trimming and J lost 1 base, with 11 bases between them. CDR3 nucleotides: TGTGCCAGCAGCCAAGTAGAGGGGACATCCTATAATTCACCCCTCCACTTT. This encodes CASSQVEGTSYNSPLHF.

The chain is built from TRBV5-1 and TRBJ1-2, with D maybe TRBD1 (5 bases). Per the germline V gene, CDR1 is SGHRS and CDR2 is YFSETQ. The ends were cut back, 0 bases at V and 2 bases at J, with 8 bases in the middle. CDR3 length: 14 amino acids. The CDR3 nucleotides are TGCGCCAGCAGCTTGGGAGCAGGGAACTATGGCTACACCTTC. Translated, it gives CASSLGAGNYGYTF.

V usage is TRBV6-5 and J usage is TRBJ1-1; unclear D gene. Germline V gene sequence: CDR1 MNHEY, CDR2 SVGAGI. The CDR3 loop spans 15 amino acids. Trimming pared 8 bases from V and 3 bases from J, leaving 19 bases between. This chain's CDR3 is CASLDDPGGDTEAFF. For the CDR3, the DNA is TGTGCCAGCTTAGACGACCCTGGCGGGGACACTGAAGCTTTCTTT.

This sequence joins TRBV19 and TRBJ2-7; 7 positions match TRBD1. The germline V gene encodes CDR1 LNHDA and CDR2 SQIVND (reference sequence). After removal of 7 bases from V and 3 bases from J, the junction contained 0 bases not matched to a gene. CDR3 size: 11 residues. DNA for the CDR3: TGTGCCAGTACAGGGGGCTACGAGCAGTACTTC. It translates to CASTGGYEQYF.

V usage is TRBV9 and J usage is TRBJ2-5; TRBD2 matches 7 bases. There are 17 residues in the CDR3. V shed 0 bases, J shed 5 bases, and the junction held 13 bases outside the gene matches. Germline assignment: CDR1 SGDLS and CDR2 YYNGEE. This CDR3 reads CASSVAEGSLGGETQYF. The CDR3 nucleotides read TGTGCCAGCAGCGTAGCTGAGGGGAGCTTGGGAGGGGAGACCCAGTACTTC.

This clone appeared a few times. This chain links TRBV5-1 with TRBJ2-7, with 7 bases that match TRBD1. Germline V gene data show CDR1 as SGHRS and CDR2 as YFSETQ. This CDR3 comprises 15 residues. The junction had 7 bases not matched to a gene; V was cut back by 1 base and J by 3 bases. The CDR3 DNA is TGCGCCAGCAGCTTGTACGAAGGGGGCCACTACGAGCAGTACTTC. Its translation: CASSLYEGGHYEQYF.

The V and J genes are TRBV18 and TRBJ1-4, with no clear D. CDR3 length: 13 residues. CDR1 is KGHSH, CDR2 LQKENI, per germline. Trimming left V 2 bases short and J 6 bases short, with 7 bases between. The CDR3 is CASSPSRDEKLFF. CDR3 nucleotides: TGTGCCAGCTCACCATCGAGAGATGAAAAACTGTTTTTT.

The chain combines TRBV5-1 with TRBJ2-7; perhaps TRBD2 as D (6 bases). CDR1 and CDR2 from the germline V gene are SGHRS and YFSETQ. The CDR3 is made up of 14 amino acids. Deletions cut 0 bases from V and 6 bases from J, with 13 bases between. CDR3 bases: TGCGCCAGCAGCTTGGGGGAGGCCGGGGGCGAGCAGTACTTC. This encodes CASSLGEAGGEQYF.

The CDR3 loop reads CASSGRMRETEAFF. CDR3 nucleotide sequence: TGTGCCAGCAGTGGACGAATGCGGGAAACTGAAGCTTTCTTT. The chain employs TRBV2 and TRBJ1-1; D is ambiguous. V shed 4 bases and J shed 5 bases, with 14 bases lying between them. The CDR3 loop spans 14 amino acids. Germline V gene data show CDR1 as SNHLY and CDR2 as FYNNEI.

V is TRBV7-2 and J is TRBJ2-5; 7 nucleotides match TRBD1. The V segment lost 5 bases and the J segment 5 bases; nucleotides outside the gene matches: 8. Germline lookup yields CDR1 SGHTA and CDR2 FQGNSA. The CDR3 is made up of 14 amino acids. CDR3 nucleotide sequence: TGTGCCAGCAGCATGGACAGGCACAGGGAGACCCAGTACTTC. Its translation is CASSMDRHRETQYF.

The genes are TRBV4-3 and TRBJ2-7; TRBD2 matches 9 bases. Trimming took 4 bases from V and 1 from J; bases not matched to a gene: 8. The CDR3 sequence is 16 residues long. In germline, CDR1 is LGHNA, CDR2 YSLEER. CDR3 loop: CASSPLAGAESYEQYF. In nucleotides, the CDR3 is TGCGCCAGCAGCCCCTTAGCGGGGGCGGAATCCTACGAGCAGTACTTC.

V gene TRBV27 combines with J gene TRBJ1-1; D possibly corresponds to TRBD1 (6 bases). The germline gives CDR1 MNHEY, CDR2 SMNVEV (reference sequence). Trimming pared 5 bases from V and 1 base from J, leaving 11 bases between. The CDR3 extends over 14 amino acids. The CDR3 spells CASSPQGWNTEAFF. Here the CDR3 DNA reads TGTGCCAGCAGTCCCCAGGGGTGGAACACTGAAGCTTTCTTT.

Only one count was recorded for this clone. The J gene is TRBJ2-7, the V gene TRBV30; D possibly corresponds to TRBD1 (6 bases). The germline V gene has CDR1 GTSNPN and CDR2 SVGIG (reference sequence). The V end lost 1 base, the J end lost 3 bases, and 10 bases lay between the germline ends. There are 13 residues in the CDR3. CDR3 amino acids: CAWSGGRGYEQYF. In DNA, the CDR3 is TGTGCCTGGAGTGGTGGCAGGGGCTACGAGCAGTACTTC.

The V gene is TRBV5-5, the J gene TRBJ2-1, with 9 bases aligning to TRBD1. Trimming took 7 bases from V and 3 from J; bases not matched to a gene: 5. Germline loops: CDR1 SGHKS, CDR2 YYEKEE (reference sequence). CDR3 length equals 14 residues. The CDR3 bases are TGTGCCAGCCGGACAGGGGACTTCTACAATGAGCAGTTCTTC. Encoded protein: CASRTGDFYNEQFF.

The chain joins TRBV7-3 to TRBJ1-3, with D perhaps matching TRBD1 (5 bases). V lost 4 bases to trimming and J lost 0 bases, with 7 bases between them. The CDR3 totals 14 residues. The V gene's germline CDR1 is SGHTA and CDR2 FQGTGA. CDR3 nucleotide sequence: TGTGCCAGCAGCTCCGACAGCTCTGGAAACACCATATATTTT. Translated: CASSSDSSGNTIYF.

The chain joins TRBV7-2 to TRBJ1-3, with TRBD1 matching 11 bases. Per the germline V gene, CDR1 is SGHTA and CDR2 is FQGNSA. The CDR3 consists of 16 residues. Trimming at V came to 1 base and at J to 4 bases, leaving 3 bases not matched to a gene. CDR3 DNA: TGTGCCAGCAGCTTAGGGACAGGGGGCGCGGGAAACACCATATATTTT. Translating it yields CASSLGTGGAGNTIYF. The full variable domain, with the rest looked up from reference TRBV7-2 and TRBJ1-3, is GAGVSQSPSNKVTEKGKDVELRCDPISGHTALYWYRQSLGQGLEFLIYFQGNSAPDKSGLPSDRFSAERTGGSVSTLTIQRTQQEDSAVYLCASSLGTGGAGNTIYFGEGSWLTVV.

The J gene is TRBJ1-2, the V gene TRBV9; TRBD1 is a possible D gene (5 bases). This CDR3 spans 16 amino acids. Per germline, CDR1 SGDLS and CDR2 YYNGEE. V was trimmed by 0 bases and J by 3 bases, leaving 15 bases between them. The CDR3 reads CASSVGHGGTYYGYTF. The CDR3 DNA follows: TGTGCCAGCAGCGTAGGCCACGGGGGGACCTACTATGGCTACACCTTC.

This rearrangement joins TRBV27 to TRBJ2-3; 8 positions match TRBD1. From germline, CDR1 is MNHEY and CDR2 SMNVEV (reference sequence). This CDR3 region has 15 residues. The J segment lost 6 bases and the V segment lost 5 bases, leaving 10 bases of the junction unmatched. CDR3 region: CASSPRTGGRDTQYF. The CDR3 DNA is TGTGCCAGCAGTCCCCGCACAGGGGGGCGTGATACGCAGTATTTT.

The chain joins TRBV13 to TRBJ1-2; 7 bases fit TRBD1. After removal of 5 bases from V and 4 bases from J, the junction contained 4 bases not matched to a gene. Germline CDR1 reads PRHDT; CDR2 reads FYEKMQ (reference sequence). CDR3 length: 13 amino acids. CDR3 nucleotide sequence: TGTGCCAGCAGCCCAGGGGACAGCTATGGCTACACCTTC. Protein: CASSPGDSYGYTF.

The rearrangement uses TRBV10-3 and TRBJ2-3, with D possibly being TRBD2 (6 bases). Trimming took off 8 bases at V and 3 bases at J, with 12 bases between the two ends. CDR1 and CDR2 (germline): ENHRY, SYGVKD. CDR3 length: 13 amino acids. CDR3: CAIGRRETDTQYF. CDR3 DNA: TGTGCCATCGGGAGGAGAGAAACAGATACGCAGTATTTT.

The chain has TRBV19 and TRBJ2-5; 9 bases are a match to TRBD1. The V and J ends lost 4 bases and 4 bases, in that order; junction bases with no gene match: 4. The CDR3 covers 14 residues. Germline V lookup: CDR1 LNHDA, CDR2 SQIVND (reference sequence). The CDR3 nucleotides are TGTGCCAGTAGTAGGACAGGGGTCCCAGAGACCCAGTACTTC. Translation: CASSRTGVPETQYF.

Here the CDR3 DNA reads TGTGCTAGTGAGCCGGGACAGGGAAGTCAGCCCCAGCATTTT. Its protein is CASEPGQGSQPQHF. The chain is built from TRBV12-5 and TRBJ1-5; 9 bases map to TRBD1. Germline V gene lookup returns CDR1 LGHNT and CDR2 FRNRAP. This CDR3 is built from 14 residues. V was clipped by 7 bases and J by 6 bases; unmatched bases: 7.

The J gene is TRBJ2-5, the V gene TRBV6-1, with unresolved D. Germline assignment: CDR1 MNHNS and CDR2 SASEGT. Trimming cost V 2 bases and J 1 base, with 14 bases left between them. The CDR3 loop spans 16 amino acids. Here the CDR3 reads CASSEQISRSQETQYF. In nucleotides, the CDR3 is TGTGCCAGCAGTGAACAGATATCTAGGTCCCAAGAGACCCAGTACTTC.